What follows describes a single T cell receptor beta chain. The sample originates from a study of cytomegalovirus exposure and HLA in healthy donors. Primers for the PCR totalled 60 Vbeta and 13 Jbeta. This table comes from immunoSEQ multiplex PCR, and its TCRdb copy is limited to in-frame clones, with some not included. Here the sample table reports 150,000 or so clones. The CDR3 is made up of 16 amino acids. Germline assignment: CDR1 MDHEN and CDR2 SYDVKM. V trimming: 3 bases; J trimming: 5 bases; junction bases outside the gene matches: 8. This TCR was recovered from a woman aged 45-59 years in good health and CMV-seronegative. The chain carries TRBV28 and TRBJ1-5; TRBD1 matches 9 bases. The sequenced sample was PBMCs. DNA for the CDR3: TGTGCCAGCAGTTTTGGTCCGGGACAGGGTTATCAGCCCCAGCATTTT. Encoded protein: CASSFGPGQGYQPQHF.